The 12 T cell receptor beta chains given below trace back to one sample, sequenced in a study of cytomegalovirus exposure and HLA in healthy donors. The PCR contained 60 Vbeta and 13 Jbeta primers. Sequencing used immunoSEQ multiplex PCR; TCRdb keeps in-frame clones, though not all of them. The top ten hold 3% to 3.5% of the sample, which has some 140,000 clones, around three quarters seen once. The specimen was PBMCs. These receptor sequences come from a man aged 35 to 55 in good health and CMV-seronegative.

The V gene is TRBV10-3, the J gene TRBJ2-7; 11 bases are shared with TRBD1. CDR1 and CDR2 (germline): ENHRY, SYGVKD. The CDR3 totals 13 residues. Trimming removed 6 bases from V and 3 bases from J; junction bases left unmatched: 1. In DNA form, the CDR3 reads TGTGCCATCAGGGGGACAGGGGGCTACGAGCAGTACTTC. This sequence encodes CAIRGTGGYEQYF.

V is TRBV7-9 and J is TRBJ1-2, with TRBD1 matching over 9 bases. This CDR3 comprises 15 residues. The trim removed 5 bases at V and 7 bases at J, leaving 11 bases unmatched. Germline V gives CDR1 SEHNR, CDR2 FQNEAQ (reference sequence). The CDR3: CASSPGQGGWGGYTF. The CDR3 coding sequence is TGTGCCAGCAGCCCGGGACAGGGAGGTTGGGGTGGCTACACCTTC. Variable domain in full (rest from reference TRBV7-9 and TRBJ1-2): DTGVSQNPRHKITKRGQNVTFRCDPISEHNRLYWYRQTLGQGPEFLTYFQNEAQLEKSRLLSDRFSAERPKGSFSTLEIQRTEQGDSAMYLCASSPGQGGWGGYTFGSGTRLTVV.

The chain links TRBV2 to TRBJ2-1; tentative D call: TRBD2 (5 bases). The length of the CDR3 is 17 residues. V shed 10 bases and J shed 5 bases, with 27 bases lying between them. Germline V lookup: CDR1 SNHLY, CDR2 FYNNEI. The CDR3 sequence: CATPHKKDAGTNNEQFF. The CDR3 coding sequence is TGTGCCACCCCCCATAAGAAGGATGCGGGTACTAACAATGAGCAGTTCTTC.

The chain joins TRBV7-2 to TRBJ1-1; perhaps TRBD1 as D (6 bases). Germline V gene lookup returns CDR1 SGHTA and CDR2 FQGNSA. V was cut by 2 bases and J by 4 bases, with 17 bases left in between. The CDR3 totals 16 residues. As DNA, the CDR3 is TGTGCCAGCAGCTTATCCACAGGGTGGTTGAGCACTGAAGCTTTCTTT. Amino acid sequence: CASSLSTGWLSTEAFF.

The V and J genes are TRBV7-9 and TRBJ2-1, with 8 nucleotides matching TRBD1. The CDR3 is made up of 15 amino acids. The germline gives CDR1 SEHNR, CDR2 FQNEAQ (reference sequence). Trimming at V came to 1 base and at J to 3 bases, leaving 2 bases not matched to a gene. The CDR3: CASSLVTGVYNEQFF. The CDR3 region has the DNA TGTGCCAGCAGCTTAGTGACAGGGGTCTACAATGAGCAGTTCTTC.

The chain employs TRBV19 and TRBJ1-2, with unresolved D. The germline V gene has CDR1 LNHDA and CDR2 SQIVND (reference sequence). CDR3 length: 11 residues. Trimming took 7 bases from V and 8 from J, leaving 11 bases between them. CDR3 nucleotides: TGTGCCAGTATTGGGTTGGAGGGCTACACCTTC. Translation: CASIGLEGYTF.

In this sample, this clone turned up a few times. The rearrangement uses TRBV30 and TRBJ1-6, with D possibly being TRBD1 (5 bases). CDR1 GTSNPN and CDR2 SVGIG come from the germline V gene (reference sequence). The CDR3 is made up of 14 amino acids. Trimming cost V 3 bases and J 5 bases, with 11 bases left between them. CDR3 residues: CAWRGGLNNSPLHF. DNA of the CDR3: TGTGCCTGGAGGGGGGGGTTAAATAATTCACCCCTCCACTTT.

The gene calls are TRBV28 and TRBJ1-5; tentative D call: TRBD1 (6 bases). V was cut by 7 bases and J by 2 bases, with 15 bases left in between. The CDR3 consists of 15 residues. CDR1 MDHEN and CDR2 SYDVKM come from the germline V gene. CDR3 loop: CASTLGAPRNQPQHF. For the CDR3, the DNA is TGTGCCAGCACCCTGGGGGCCCCCCGCAATCAGCCCCAGCATTTT.

This clone turned up a few times. The chain joins TRBV10-3 to TRBJ1-6, with 11 nucleotides matching TRBD1. This CDR3 has 16 residues. The trim removed 6 bases at V and 9 bases at J, leaving 10 bases unmatched. Germline CDR1 ENHRY, CDR2 SYGVKD. The CDR3 is CAIRPTGGQGGSPLHF. CDR3 nucleotides: TGTGCCATCAGGCCCACTGGGGGACAGGGGGGTTCACCCCTCCACTTT.

The genes are TRBV7-6 and TRBJ2-7; tentative D call: TRBD2 (6 bases). Germline CDR1 reads SGHVS; CDR2 reads FNYEAQ. Trimming stripped 5 bases from V and 1 base from J, with 21 bases between. This CDR3 is 17 amino acids long. CDR3 loop: CASSHRTEGEESYEQYF. The CDR3 nucleotides read TGTGCCAGCAGCCATAGGACCGAAGGGGAGGAGTCCTACGAGCAGTACTTC.

The chain has TRBV10-3 and TRBJ1-1; a possible D gene is TRBD1 (6 bases). This CDR3 region has 13 residues. The germline V gene has CDR1 ENHRY and CDR2 SYGVKD. V lost 4 bases to trimming and J lost 7 bases, with 13 bases between them. The CDR3 loop is CAISGRGAGEAFF. DNA for the CDR3: TGTGCCATCAGTGGCCGGGGGGCCGGTGAAGCTTTCTTT.

The genes are TRBV5-6 and TRBJ1-2; 8 nucleotides line up with TRBD1. The ends lost 6 bases at V and 7 bases at J; junction bases unmatched: 11. This CDR3 has 14 amino acids. Looked up from germline, CDR1 is SGHDT and CDR2 is YYEEEE. The CDR3 coding sequence is TGTGCCAGCAACTACAGGGGGGTGAGCGGTGGCTACACCTTC. It is translated as CASNYRGVSGGYTF. The full variable domain, its missing parts supplied by reference TRBV5-6 and TRBJ1-2, is DAGVTQSPTHLIKTRGQQVTLRCSPKSGHDTVSWYQQALGQGPQFIFQYYEEEERQRGNFPDRFSGHQFPNYSSELNVNALLLGDSALYLCASNYRGVSGGYTFGSGTRLTVV.